This T cell receptor (beta chain) is drawn from a study of T cell responses to AZD1222 COVID-19 vaccine. Germline CDR1 and CDR2: SQVTM and ANQGSEA. The CDR3 covers 11 residues. V lost 6 bases and J 5 bases, leaving 7 bases between the germline ends. Profiling relied on immunoSEQ multiplex PCR, and the TCRdb table lists in-frame clones only, not all of them. The repertoire holds tens of thousands of clones, with about nine tenths as singletons. Findings and limits, study-wide: Donors skewed white British and female; clonal diversity was possibly underestimated. Spike was spanned by vaccine-associated CD4 TCRs, with dominance at 160-218 and 743-854. Baseline serostatus was positive in only five to seven AZD1222 recipients. Increased Spike-specific TCR breadth and depth were observed after two AZD1222 doses.

Remarks on this clone: Its antigen is unidentified.

This TCR derives from an adult in good health. V and J are TRBV29-1 and TRBJ1-4, with D unclear. Source: peripheral blood, taken on day 0 of AZD1222 vaccination. The CDR3, as DNA: TGCAGCGTGGGGTGGAATGAAAAACTGTTTTTT. Translating gives CSVGWNEKLFF.